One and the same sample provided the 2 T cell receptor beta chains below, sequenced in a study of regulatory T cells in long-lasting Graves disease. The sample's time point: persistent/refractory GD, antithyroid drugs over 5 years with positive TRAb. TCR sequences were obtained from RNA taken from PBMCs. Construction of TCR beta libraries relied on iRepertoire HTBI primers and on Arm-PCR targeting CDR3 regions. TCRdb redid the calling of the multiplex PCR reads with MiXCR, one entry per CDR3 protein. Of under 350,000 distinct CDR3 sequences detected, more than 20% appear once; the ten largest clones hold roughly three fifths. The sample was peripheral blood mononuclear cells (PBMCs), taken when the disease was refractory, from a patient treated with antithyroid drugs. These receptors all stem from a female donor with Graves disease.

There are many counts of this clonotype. The CDR3 protein is CASSVGGGDYGYTF. The CDR3 nucleotides read TGTGCCAGCAGCGTAGGAGGAGGGGACTATGGCTACACCTTC. The V gene is TRBV9, the J gene TRBJ1-2; the D gene is possibly TRBD1 (5 bases). Trimming left V 0 bases short and J 3 bases short, with 9 bases between. Germline V CDR1 and CDR2: SGDLS, YYNGEE. This CDR3 region has 14 residues.

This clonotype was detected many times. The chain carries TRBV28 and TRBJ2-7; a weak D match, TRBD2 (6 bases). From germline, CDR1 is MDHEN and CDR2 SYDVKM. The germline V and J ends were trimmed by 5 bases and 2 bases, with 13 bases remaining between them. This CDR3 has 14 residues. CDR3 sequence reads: CASSIADPTYEQYF. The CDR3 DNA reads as TGTGCCAGCAGTATAGCGGACCCTACCTACGAGCAGTACTTC.